This passage covers 10 T cell receptor beta chains from one sample sequenced in a study of T cell responses to AZD1222 COVID-19 vaccine. Some clones are missing from TCRdb's copy, which holds only in-frame ones; the method was immunoSEQ multiplex PCR. The sample lists about 85,000 clones; about nine tenths were seen once. The sequenced sample was peripheral blood, obtained on day 0 of AZD1222 vaccination. The receptors were gathered from an adult in good health.

This clone was found a few times. The chain employs TRBV19 and TRBJ2-6; 11 bases are a match to TRBD1. Germline V CDR1 and CDR2: LNHDA, SQIVND (reference sequence). V trimming: 5 bases; J trimming: 0 bases; junction bases outside the gene matches: 6. This CDR3 has 18 amino acids. The CDR3 loop is CASSATGTGGSGANVLTF. The CDR3 DNA sequence: TGTGCCAGTAGTGCCACCGGGACAGGGGGCTCTGGGGCCAACGTCCTGACTTTC.

This clone was detected once. The V gene is TRBV19, the J gene TRBJ2-3; 8 positions match TRBD2. CDR3 length: 16 amino acids. Germline CDR1 is LNHDA and CDR2 is SQIVND (reference sequence). J lost 0 bases, V lost 2 bases, and 4 bases had no gene match. The DNA of the CDR3 is TGTGCCAGTAGTATAAGGCCTAGCGGGAGCACAGATACGCAGTATTTT. It translates to CASSIRPSGSTDTQYF.

The gene calls are TRBV19 and TRBJ2-5, with D perhaps matching TRBD1 (6 bases). CDR3 length: 15 residues. Germline V gene data show CDR1 as LNHDA and CDR2 as SQIVND (reference sequence). V lost 5 bases, J lost 5 bases, and 18 bases lay in between. The CDR3 reads CASSSQSTGKETQYF. The CDR3 nucleotides are TGTGCCAGTAGTTCTCAATCTACAGGGAAGGAGACCCAGTACTTC.

The V gene is TRBV28, the J gene TRBJ2-7, with D perhaps TRBD1 or TRBD2 (5 bases each). V lost 6 bases and J 8 bases, leaving 23 bases between the germline ends. From germline, CDR1 is MDHEN and CDR2 SYDVKM. CDR3 size: 15 residues. The CDR3 nucleotides read TGTGCCAGCAGACTACACTCCGGGACCACCCGTAAGCAGTACTTC. Translating it yields CASRLHSGTTRKQYF.

This chain joins TRBV7-2 and TRBJ2-3, with 8 bases that match TRBD2. The CDR3 is made up of 15 amino acids. Germline CDR1 and CDR2: SGHTA and FQGNSA. After removal of 5 bases from V and 3 bases from J, the junction contained 7 bases not matched to a gene. The CDR3 sequence: CASSPGGAGTDTQYF. The CDR3, as DNA: TGTGCCAGCAGCCCCGGGGGGGCAGGAACAGATACGCAGTATTTT.

Only one count was recorded for this clone. The chain joins TRBV1 to TRBJ2-3; TRBD2, as called in the table, went unchecked against the DNA. TRBV1 represents a pseudogene. The CDR3 is 15 residues long. Here the CDR3 reads CTSSQGGRAGDTQYF. DNA of the CDR3: TGCACCAGCAGCCAAGGCGGGAGGGCCGGAGATACGCAGTATTTT.

The rearrangement uses TRBV5-1 and TRBJ1-1, with D hard to call. The CDR3 is 14 amino acids. The germline gives CDR1 SGHRS, CDR2 YFSETQ. V was cut by 1 base and J by 1 base, with 8 bases left in between. The CDR3 coding sequence is TGCGCCAGCAGCTTGAGCTGGCCGAACACTGAAGCTTTCTTT. This gives the protein CASSLSWPNTEAFF.

This chain joins TRBV20-1 and TRBJ1-2; no reliable D call. Per the germline V gene, CDR1 is DFQATT and CDR2 is SNEGSKA (reference sequence). The CDR3 length is 13 residues. Trimming pared 3 bases from V and 3 bases from J, leaving 11 bases between. CDR3 bases: TGCAGTGCTAGTATAGGAGGAGACTATGGCTACACCTTC. As protein: CSASIGGDYGYTF.

This chain uses TRBV9 with TRBJ2-5; D gene uncertain. Looked up from germline, CDR1 is SGDLS and CDR2 is YYNGEE. V lost 0 bases and J lost 2, with 8 bases in between. There are 14 residues in the CDR3. CDR3 region: CASSVGGLQETQYF. The CDR3 region has the DNA TGTGCCAGCAGCGTAGGTGGGTTGCAAGAGACCCAGTACTTC.

This chain uses TRBV30 with TRBJ1-1; D gene uncertain. V shed 3 bases and J shed 11 bases, with 19 bases lying between them. This CDR3 has 13 residues. The germline gives CDR1 GTSNPN, CDR2 SVGIG (reference sequence). The CDR3, as DNA: TGTGCCTGGAGAACGAAGGGAAGCAATAGGGCTTTCTTT. Protein product: CAWRTKGSNRAFF.